Detailed here is one TCR beta chain. There is no known antigen for this receptor. Per-base qualities were not stored, and no clone one base away is much larger. This entry comes from a study of beta chain features in type 1 diabetes (dated by TCRdb to the late 2010s). Background on the whole study: Mean age, gender distribution, total cell number and subset yield did not differ between patients and healthy donors. A total of around 100 million sorted cells were examined across all samples, and RNA yield correlated strongly with the number of cells per subset. The study compared TCRB repertoires of sorted circulating CD4+ T cell subsets between recently diagnosed type 1 diabetes patients and matched healthy donors. Regulatory and stem cell-like memory subsets were isolated from only 8 patients and 8 healthy donors, whereas naive and central memory subsets came from all 30 or so donors.

From each donor, a single peripheral blood sample of approximately 110 mL on average was drawn into heparinised tubes. Naive, central memory, regulatory and stem cell-like memory CD4+ T cells were sorted on a BD FACSAria II using a panel including CD45RO, CCR7, CD25, CD127, CD95 and CD27. Every sorted population had a purity above 95%. PBMCs were separated immediately by Lymphoprep density gradient centrifugation and were stained directly, without being cultured. So that batch effects would be minimized, each experiment stained and sorted samples in pairs, pairing one healthy donor with one patient. General study outcomes and caveats: In all four CD4+ subsets, TCRB CDR3 length was moderately but significantly shorter in type 1 diabetes patients. The naive, central memory and regulatory TCRB repertoires appeared to resemble one another more closely among patients than among healthy donors. Because cDNA was sequenced instead of genomic DNA, highly expressing activated cells could be over-represented, though the groups showed no difference in activation or CD3 levels. Shorter templates might have been favored by PCR, but patient and control samples were amplified and corrected together, so both groups would have been affected equally by any skew. Patients with type 1 diabetes made fewer insertions and deleted more nucleotides at VDJ recombination sites, implying thymic rearrangement abnormalities. Only small numbers of individuals were included in the HLA sub-analyses, which left unresolved whether HLA type had any influence on TCRB rearrangement.

The High Capacity cDNA Reverse Transcription Kit was used to reverse transcribe all of the isolated RNA, meaning that expressed TCRB transcripts were what got sequenced. Deep immunoSEQ sequencing was performed on naive, central memory and regulatory T cell samples, with an average of around 3.5 million total reads per sample. After sorted cells were lysed in RLT buffer, RNA was extracted with DNase-treated RNeasy Micro or Mini kits, with the choice depending on cell number. To prevent cross-contamination, each cell subset was processed individually, whereas patient and healthy donor samples were processed jointly. Using the immunoSEQ multiplex PCR, TCRB sequences were amplified from cDNA into 87-bp fragments spanning the CDR3 region. Amplicons were sequenced on the Illumina HiSeq platform. The authors processed their data as follows. Synthetic template baselines were used to correct PCR bias computationally, reads within Hamming distance 2 were collapsed together, and singletons that could not be merged were discarded. Reads were aligned against IMGT so that V, D and J genes, CDR3 length and insertions or deletions at six rearrangement sites could be assigned. Within each subset, clonotype counts were normalized to sorted cell number, after which true diversity and Gini coefficients were computed with the tcR R package. The overlap coefficient, calculated on TCRB nucleotide sequences, was used to measure repertoire sharing. Out-of-frame TCRB sequences from naive cells were analyzed as a proxy for the pre-selection repertoire. TCRdb stores this immuneACCESS table with in-frame sequences only. Part of the clones is absent; in the studies checked, under half of the shortfall reflects unresolved V genes, and no reason is known for the rest. That table supplies the V and J calls and clone size; D and trimming were determined from the DNA. The table for this sample lists approximately 600,000 clones; 9.5% to 15% of them were counted only once. The top ten hold more than 0.09% of the sample.

Sequencing input: naive CD4+ T cells from blood. The meaning of the sample's cell subset or site label: true naive CD4+ T cells. This clonotype was obtained from a man younger than 45 with type 1 diabetes.

The CDR3 protein is CASKPTGERNYGYTF. The nucleotide sequence reads as follows: TGTGCCAGTAAACCCACGGGGGAGAGAAACTATGGCTACACCTTC. Recombination connected TRBV19 to TRBJ1-2; matching of 5 bases hints at TRBD1 as the D gene. CDR1 and CDR2 were assigned from the germline V gene (reference sequence) as LNHDA and SQIVND. Trimming at the junction amounts to 7 bases on V and 2 bases on J, and the germline ends lie 17 bases apart. The CDR3 starts with the cysteine, ends with the phenylalanine, and has 15 residues. The retained sequence is limited to the CDR3, 45 bases, with the frame set at the first base.